The 6 T cell receptor beta chains given below trace back to one sample, sequenced in a study of blood T cell repertoires in COVID-19 (dated by TCRdb to about 2020). Library preparation was by the immunoSEQ multiplex PCR assay. Drawn from immuneACCESS, this table holds only the in-frame rearrangements with V and J called that TCRdb kept. Clones are partly lost; checked studies trace under half to an unresolved V gene and leave the rest unexplained. In this sample the table shows some 310,000 clones, about nine tenths of which occur a single time. The top ten clonotypes cover approximately 2.9% of the sample. Material: peripheral blood. The origin of the receptors is a woman under 40 with COVID-19, enrolled during active disease.

This rearrangement joins TRBV27 to TRBJ1-2, with a tentative D call TRBD1 (6 bases). The ends were cut back, 8 bases at V and 4 bases at J, with 17 bases in the middle. The germline V gene has CDR1 MNHEY and CDR2 SMNVEV (reference sequence). The CDR3 is 14 residues long. The CDR3 here is CASRLSRDTYGYTF. CDR3 nucleotide sequence: TGTGCCAGCCGACTTAGCCGGGACACCTATGGCTACACCTTC.

About this clone: The conserved closing phenylalanine or tryptophan is absent in this CDR3, likely reflecting a read error. Because the CDR3's place on the DNA is in doubt, the DNA is left out and the CDR3 is given as listed by TCRdb. The rearrangement links TRBV5-4 to TRBJ1-2; TRBD1 is the table's D call, not checked against the DNA. Germline values: CDR1 SGHNT, CDR2 YYREEE (reference sequence). Ends included, the CDR3 has 13 residues. The CDR3 region is CASSTNRDRDPVL.

The CDR3 here is CASSYSHQPQHF. CDR3 bases: TGTGCCAGCAGTTACTCACACCAGCCCCAGCATTTT. This chain uses TRBV6-6 with TRBJ1-5, with D uncertain. The CDR3 has 12 amino acids. Germline CDR1 is MNHNY and CDR2 is SVGAGI (reference sequence). The V and J ends lost 0 bases and 7 bases respectively, with 4 bases between them.

The chain recombines TRBV28 with TRBJ1-2, with a weak D call TRBD1 (5 bases). V lost 2 bases to trimming and J lost 4 bases, with 11 bases between them. The CDR3 loop spans 14 amino acids. Germline CDR1 and CDR2: MDHEN and SYDVKM. The CDR3 region has the DNA TGTGCCAGCAGTTTACAGGGTTGGGGCTATGGCTACACCTTC. Its protein is CASSLQGWGYGYTF.

The chain combines TRBV10-3 with TRBJ1-2; 7 nucleotides line up with TRBD1. CDR1 is ENHRY and CDR2 is SYGVKD in the germline V gene. With V trimmed by 7 bases and J by 4 bases, 12 bases remained unmatched. This CDR3 has 15 residues. The CDR3: CAINLRQGEGYGYTF. The CDR3 DNA follows: TGTGCCATCAATCTCAGACAGGGTGAGGGCTATGGCTACACCTTC.

This clone was observed a single time. The rearrangement links TRBV18 to TRBJ2-6; D may be TRBD1 (6 bases). Germline CDR1 is KGHSH and CDR2 is LQKENI. Deletions cut 1 base from V and 2 bases from J, with 9 bases between. The CDR3 totals 16 residues. The chain's CDR3 is CASSPQSGAGANVLTF. The CDR3 nucleotides read TGTGCCAGCTCACCACAATCAGGGGCTGGGGCCAACGTCCTGACTTTC.